The source of this TCR beta chain is a study of blood T cell repertoires in COVID-19. Across the whole study: Italy, Spain and the United States were the sources of the convalescent and acute COVID-19 samples. Sources were T cells, B-cell-depleted T cells, or PBMCs; the material itself was cDNA or gDNA.

Authors' data handling: Estimation of nucleated cell counts relied on the amplification of reference gene primers. Assay used: immunoSEQ multiplex PCR; TCRdb lists only in-frame clones, some missing. From that table come the V and J calls and clone size; the DNA was used to work out D and trimming. Of approximately 52,000 clones in the sample, nearly 90% were seen once. The CDR3 is made up of 14 amino acids. The V end was cut by 4 bases, the J end by 6 bases, with 15 bases between. From germline, CDR1 is SGHKS and CDR2 YYEKEE (reference sequence). This TCR was recovered from a man aged 55 to 70 with active COVID-19. The sequenced material came from peripheral blood. The chain uses TRBV5-5 and TRBJ2-3; possibly TRBD2 for D (6 bases). CDR3 nucleotides: TGTGCCAGCAGCCCGAGTCTTGGGAGGGATACGCAGTATTTT. It encodes CASSPSLGRDTQYF. The variable domain in full, with the rest retrieved from reference TRBV5-5 and TRBJ2-3, is DAGVTQSPTHLIKTRGQQVTLRCSPISGHKSVSWYQQVLGQGPQFIFQYYEKEERGRGNFPDRFSARQFPNYSSELNVNALLLGDSALYLCASSPSLGRDTQYFGPGTRLTVL.